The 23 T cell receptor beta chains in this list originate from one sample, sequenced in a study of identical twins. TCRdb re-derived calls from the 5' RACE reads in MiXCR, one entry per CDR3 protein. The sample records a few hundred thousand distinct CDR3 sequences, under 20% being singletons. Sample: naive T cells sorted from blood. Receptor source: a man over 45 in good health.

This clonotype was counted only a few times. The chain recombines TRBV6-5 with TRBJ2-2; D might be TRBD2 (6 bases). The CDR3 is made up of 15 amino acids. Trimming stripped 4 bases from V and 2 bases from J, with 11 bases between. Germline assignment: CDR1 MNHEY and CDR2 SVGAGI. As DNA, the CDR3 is TGTGCCAGCAGTTCCCGGGACTTAAACACCGGGGAGCTGTTTTTT. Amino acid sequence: CASSSRDLNTGELFF.

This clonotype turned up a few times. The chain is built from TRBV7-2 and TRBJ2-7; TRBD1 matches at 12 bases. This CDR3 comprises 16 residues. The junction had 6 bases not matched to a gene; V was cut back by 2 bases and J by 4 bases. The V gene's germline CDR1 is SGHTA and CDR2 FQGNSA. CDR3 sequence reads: CASSLSGTGGGYEQYF. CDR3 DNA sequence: TGTGCCAGCAGCTTATCGGGGACAGGGGGCGGGTACGAGCAGTACTTC.

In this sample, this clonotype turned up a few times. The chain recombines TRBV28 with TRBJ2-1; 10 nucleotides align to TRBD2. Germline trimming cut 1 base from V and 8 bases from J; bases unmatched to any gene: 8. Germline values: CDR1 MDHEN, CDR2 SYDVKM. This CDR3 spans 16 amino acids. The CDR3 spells CASSLYLAGEVHEQFF. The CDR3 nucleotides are TGTGCCAGCAGTTTATATCTAGCGGGAGAGGTCCATGAGCAGTTCTTC. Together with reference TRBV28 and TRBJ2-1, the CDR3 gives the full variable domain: DVKVTQSSRYLVKRTGEKVFLECVQDMDHENMFWYRQDPGLGLRLIYFSYDVKMKEKGDIPEGYSVSREKKERFSLILESASTNQTSMYLCASSLYLAGEVHEQFFGPGTRLTVL.

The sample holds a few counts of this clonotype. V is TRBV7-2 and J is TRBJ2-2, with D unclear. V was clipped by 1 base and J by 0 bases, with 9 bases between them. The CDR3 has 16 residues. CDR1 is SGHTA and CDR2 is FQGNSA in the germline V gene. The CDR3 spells CASSLVGGANTGELFF. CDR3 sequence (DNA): TGTGCCAGCAGCTTAGTTGGTGGGGCGAACACCGGGGAGCTGTTTTTT.

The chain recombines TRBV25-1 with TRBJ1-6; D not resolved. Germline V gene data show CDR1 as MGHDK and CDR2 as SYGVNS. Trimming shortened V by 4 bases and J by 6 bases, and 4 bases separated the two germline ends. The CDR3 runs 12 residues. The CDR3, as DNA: TGTGCCAGCAGTGTAGTTAATTCACCCCTCCACTTT. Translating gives CASSVVNSPLHF.

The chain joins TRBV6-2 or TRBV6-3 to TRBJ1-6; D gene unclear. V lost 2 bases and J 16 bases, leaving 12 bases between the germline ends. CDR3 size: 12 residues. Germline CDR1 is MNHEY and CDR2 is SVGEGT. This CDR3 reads CASSYRQRPLHF. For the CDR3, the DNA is TGTGCCAGCAGTTACAGGCAGCGTCCTCTCCACTTT.

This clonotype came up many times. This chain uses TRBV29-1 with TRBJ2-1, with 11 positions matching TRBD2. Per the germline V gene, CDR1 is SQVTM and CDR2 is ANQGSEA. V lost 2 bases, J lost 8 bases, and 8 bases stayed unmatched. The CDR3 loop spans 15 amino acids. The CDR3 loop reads CSVEKLAGDGDEQFF. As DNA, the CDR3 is TGCAGCGTTGAAAAACTAGCGGGAGATGGCGATGAGCAGTTCTTC.

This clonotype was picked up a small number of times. The chain's CDR3 is CASSELRGGLGEQYF. CDR3 in DNA: TGTGCCAGCAGTGAGCTCAGGGGGGGCCTGGGGGAGCAGTACTTC. The V and J genes are TRBV12-3 or TRBV12-4 and TRBJ2-7, with D perhaps given as TRBD1 or TRBD2 (7 bases each). The CDR3 runs to 15 residues. V lost 5 bases to trimming and J lost 7 bases, with 21 bases between them.

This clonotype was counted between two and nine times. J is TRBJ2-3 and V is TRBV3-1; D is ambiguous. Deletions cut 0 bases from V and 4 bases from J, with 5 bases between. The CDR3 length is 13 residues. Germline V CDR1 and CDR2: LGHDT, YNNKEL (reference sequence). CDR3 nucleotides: TGTGCCAGCAGCCAAGATAGATCAGATACGCAGTATTTT. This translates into CASSQDRSDTQYF.

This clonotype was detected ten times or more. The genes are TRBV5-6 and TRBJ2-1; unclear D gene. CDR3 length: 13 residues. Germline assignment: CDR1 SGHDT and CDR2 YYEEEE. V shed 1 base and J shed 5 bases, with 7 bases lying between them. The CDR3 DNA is TGTGCCAGCAGCTTGTGGGTACACAATGAGCAGTTCTTC. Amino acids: CASSLWVHNEQFF.

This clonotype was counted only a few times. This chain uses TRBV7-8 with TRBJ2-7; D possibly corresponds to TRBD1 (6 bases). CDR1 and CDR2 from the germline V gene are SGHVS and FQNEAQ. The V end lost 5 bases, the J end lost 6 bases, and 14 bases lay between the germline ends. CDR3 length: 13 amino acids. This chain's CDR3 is CASSSSQGFEQYF. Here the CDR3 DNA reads TGTGCCAGCAGCAGCTCACAGGGTTTCGAGCAGTACTTC.

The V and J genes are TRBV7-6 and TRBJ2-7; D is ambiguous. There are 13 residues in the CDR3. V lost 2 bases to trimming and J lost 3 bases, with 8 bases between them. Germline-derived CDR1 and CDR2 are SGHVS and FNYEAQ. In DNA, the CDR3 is TGTGCCAGCAGCTTATATGGGGACTACGAGCAGTACTTC. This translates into CASSLYGDYEQYF.

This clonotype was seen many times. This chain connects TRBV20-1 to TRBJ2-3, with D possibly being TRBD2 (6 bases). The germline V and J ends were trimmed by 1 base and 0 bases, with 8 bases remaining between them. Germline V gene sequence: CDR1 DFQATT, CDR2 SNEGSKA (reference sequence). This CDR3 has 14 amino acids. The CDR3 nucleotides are TGCAGTGCTAGAGGGAGCGGGAGCACAGATACGCAGTATTTT. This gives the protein CSARGSGSTDTQYF.

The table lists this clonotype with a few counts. CDR3 amino acids: CASSLGLQSYNEQFF. CDR3 sequence (DNA): TGTGCCAGCAGCTTAGGACTACAGTCCTACAATGAGCAGTTCTTC. The V gene is TRBV7-2, the J gene TRBJ2-1, with a tentative D call TRBD2 (5 bases). The CDR3 is 15 amino acids. Germline values: CDR1 SGHTA, CDR2 FQGNSA. The V gene lost 1 base and the J gene lost 1 base, with 8 bases spanning the gap.

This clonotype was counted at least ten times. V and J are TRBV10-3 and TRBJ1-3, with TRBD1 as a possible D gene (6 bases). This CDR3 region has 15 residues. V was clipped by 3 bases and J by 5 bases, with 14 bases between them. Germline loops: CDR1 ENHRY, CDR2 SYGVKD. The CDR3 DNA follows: TGTGCCATCAGTGAACCAGGGGCTTTACGAAACACCATATATTTT. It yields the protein CAISEPGALRNTIYF.

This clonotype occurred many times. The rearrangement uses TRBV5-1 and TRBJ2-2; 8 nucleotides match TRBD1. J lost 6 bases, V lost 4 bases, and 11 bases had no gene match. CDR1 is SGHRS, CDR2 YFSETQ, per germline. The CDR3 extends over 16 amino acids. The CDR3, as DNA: TGCGCCAGCAGCAAGACGGGACAGGTGTACTCCGGGGAGCTGTTTTTT. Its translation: CASSKTGQVYSGELFF.

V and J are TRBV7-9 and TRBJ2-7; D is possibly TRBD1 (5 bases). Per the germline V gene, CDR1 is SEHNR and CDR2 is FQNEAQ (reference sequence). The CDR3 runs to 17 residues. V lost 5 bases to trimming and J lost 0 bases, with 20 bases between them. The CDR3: CASSLPTDFINSYEQYF. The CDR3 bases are TGTGCCAGCAGCCTGCCGACAGACTTTATTAACTCCTACGAGCAGTACTTC.

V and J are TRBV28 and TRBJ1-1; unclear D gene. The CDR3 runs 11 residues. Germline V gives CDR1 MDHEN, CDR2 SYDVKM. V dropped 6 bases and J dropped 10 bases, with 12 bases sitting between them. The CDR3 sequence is CASSSTRAAFF. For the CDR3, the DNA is TGTGCCAGCAGCTCAACTAGGGCAGCTTTCTTT.

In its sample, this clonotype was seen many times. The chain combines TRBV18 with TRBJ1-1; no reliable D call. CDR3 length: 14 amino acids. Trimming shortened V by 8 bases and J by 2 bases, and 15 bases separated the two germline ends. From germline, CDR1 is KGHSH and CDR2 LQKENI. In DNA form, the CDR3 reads TGTGCCAGCCACAGTCATGGGGTTAACACTGAAGCTTTCTTT. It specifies CASHSHGVNTEAFF.

CDR3 residues: CASSPRSGTGSREQYF. CDR3 nucleotide sequence: TGTGCCAGCTCACCACGGTCCGGGACAGGCTCGCGCGAGCAGTACTTC. The genes are TRBV18 and TRBJ2-7; 8 nucleotides align to TRBD1. Germline V lookup: CDR1 KGHSH, CDR2 LQKENI. J lost 6 bases, V lost 1 base, and 11 bases had no gene match. This CDR3 spans 16 amino acids.

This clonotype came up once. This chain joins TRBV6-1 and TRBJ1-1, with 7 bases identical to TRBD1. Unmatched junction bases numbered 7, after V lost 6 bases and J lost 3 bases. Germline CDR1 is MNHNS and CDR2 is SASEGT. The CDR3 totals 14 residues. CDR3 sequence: CASRHDRVDTEAFF. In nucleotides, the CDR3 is TGTGCCAGCAGACACGACAGGGTCGACACTGAAGCTTTCTTT.

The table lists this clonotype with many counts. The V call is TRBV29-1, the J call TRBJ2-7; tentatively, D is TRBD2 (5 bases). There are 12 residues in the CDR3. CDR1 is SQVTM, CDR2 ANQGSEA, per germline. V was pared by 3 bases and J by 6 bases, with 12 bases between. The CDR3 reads CSVDRGYGEQYF. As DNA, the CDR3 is TGCAGCGTTGATAGAGGGTACGGCGAGCAGTACTTC.

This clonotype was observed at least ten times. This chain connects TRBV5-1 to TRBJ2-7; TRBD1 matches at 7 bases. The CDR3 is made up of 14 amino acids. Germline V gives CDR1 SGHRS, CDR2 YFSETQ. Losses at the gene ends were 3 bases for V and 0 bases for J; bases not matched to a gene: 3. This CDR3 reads CASSSWTGSYEQYF. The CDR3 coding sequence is TGCGCCAGCAGCTCCTGGACAGGCTCCTACGAGCAGTACTTC.